A single sample gave rise to the 21 T cell receptor beta chains below, sequenced in a study of T cells in localized non-small cell lung cancer. Generated by immunoSEQ multiplex PCR, the TCRdb table keeps only in-frame clones and is missing some. The sample yields around 140,000 clones, more than 80% seen once. Sequencing was performed on peripheral blood, taken before any cancer treatment. The receptors originated from a female donor over 55 with stage I lung adenocarcinoma.

The chain has TRBV27 and TRBJ2-5; 9 bases agree with TRBD1. Germline CDR1 and CDR2: MNHEY and SMNVEV (reference sequence). Losses at the gene ends were 6 bases for V and 4 bases for J; bases not matched to a gene: 9. The CDR3 covers 15 residues. CDR3 in DNA: TGTGCCAGCAGAACTAAAACAGGGGGCCGAGAGACCCAGTACTTC. Protein: CASRTKTGGRETQYF.

The chain is built from TRBV5-1 and TRBJ2-1, with D possibly matching TRBD2 (5 bases). Deletions cut 4 bases from V and 0 bases from J, with 14 bases between. Germline V gene sequence: CDR1 SGHRS, CDR2 YFSETQ. This CDR3 is 16 amino acids long. CDR3 sequence reads: CASSLEGLSSYNEQFF. The CDR3, as DNA: TGCGCCAGCAGCCTAGAGGGCCTAAGCTCCTACAATGAGCAGTTCTTC.

The rearrangement links TRBV5-1 to TRBJ1-3; D possibly corresponds to TRBD1 (6 bases). This CDR3 region has 15 residues. V lost 4 bases and J lost 0, with 11 bases in between. Per germline, CDR1 SGHRS and CDR2 YFSETQ. The CDR3 here is CASSPEQGSGNTIYF. The CDR3 DNA sequence: TGCGCCAGCAGCCCGGAACAGGGCTCTGGAAACACCATATATTTT.

The rearrangement joins TRBV15 to TRBJ2-7; D is unclear. The CDR3 is 12 amino acids. Trimming pared 1 base from V and 4 bases from J, leaving 5 bases between. From germline, CDR1 is LNHNV and CDR2 YYDKDF (reference sequence). The CDR3 sequence: CATSRGVYEQYF. The CDR3 DNA reads TGTGCCACCAGCAGAGGGGTGTACGAGCAGTACTTC.

This sequence joins TRBV19 and TRBJ2-7; the match to TRBD1 covers 9 bases. This CDR3 region has 16 residues. The junction had 12 bases not matched to a gene; V was cut back by 6 bases and J by 3 bases. The germline V gene has CDR1 LNHDA and CDR2 SQIVND (reference sequence). CDR3 region: CASSLLVGQGIYEQYF. The CDR3 DNA is TGTGCCAGTAGCCTCTTAGTAGGACAGGGGATCTACGAGCAGTACTTC. Full variable domain (missing parts from reference TRBV19 and TRBJ2-7): DGGITQSPKYLFRKEGQNVTLSCEQNLNHDAMYWYRQDPGQGLRLIYYSQIVNDFQKGDIAEGYSVSREKKESFPLTVTSAQKNPTAFYLCASSLLVGQGIYEQYFGPGTRLTVT.

The chain uses TRBV5-4 and TRBJ2-1; 10 positions agree with TRBD2. Germline V lookup: CDR1 SGHNT, CDR2 YYREEE (reference sequence). The CDR3 is 15 amino acids. V gave up 1 base and J gave up 2 bases; unmatched junction bases: 0. The DNA for the CDR3 is TGTGCCAGCAGCTTGCTAGCGGGGGCCTACAATGAGCAGTTCTTC. Protein product: CASSLLAGAYNEQFF.

The chain uses TRBV5-4 and TRBJ1-2, with D possibly being TRBD1 (5 bases). V was pared by 0 bases and J by 3 bases, with 9 bases between. Germline V CDR1 and CDR2: SGHNT, YYREEE (reference sequence). The CDR3 is 14 residues long. CDR3 region: CASSLAGTYYGYTF. In DNA form, the CDR3 reads TGTGCCAGCAGCTTGGCCGGGACCTACTATGGCTACACCTTC.

The V call is TRBV7-9, the J call TRBJ1-1; D perhaps matches TRBD1 (5 bases). This CDR3 contains 13 residues. The germline V gene has CDR1 SEHNR and CDR2 FQNEAQ (reference sequence). V lost 4 bases to trimming and J lost 7 bases, with 13 bases between them. Written as DNA, the CDR3 is TGTGCCAGCAGCTCGACCGGGGGGGATGAAGCTTTCTTT. Its translation: CASSSTGGDEAFF.

The rearrangement links TRBV30 to TRBJ1-1, with TRBD1 as a possible D gene (5 bases). The CDR3 is 13 amino acids. In germline, CDR1 is GTSNPN, CDR2 SVGIG (reference sequence). The V end lost 2 bases, the J end lost 0 bases, and 7 bases lay between the germline ends. DNA for the CDR3: TGTGCCTGGAGTCCGGGGGTGAACACTGAAGCTTTCTTT. Translated: CAWSPGVNTEAFF.

The V call is TRBV28, the J call TRBJ1-4, with 9 bases identical to TRBD1. Germline values: CDR1 MDHEN, CDR2 SYDVKM. Trimming cost V 5 bases and J 8 bases; bases outside gene matches: 9. This CDR3 region has 15 residues. CDR3 residues: CASSPIQGAGEKLFF. CDR3 DNA sequence: TGTGCCAGCAGTCCCATACAGGGGGCAGGGGAAAAACTGTTTTTT. Variable domain in full (rest from reference TRBV28 and TRBJ1-4): DVKVTQSSRYLVKRTGEKVFLECVQDMDHENMFWYRQDPGLGLRLIYFSYDVKMKEKGDIPEGYSVSREKKERFSLILESASTNQTSMYLCASSPIQGAGEKLFFGSGTQLSVL.

V and J are TRBV28 and TRBJ1-2; no clear D gene. V lost 5 bases, J lost 0 bases, and 7 bases lay in between. From germline, CDR1 is MDHEN and CDR2 SYDVKM. CDR3 length: 13 amino acids. As DNA, the CDR3 is TGTGCCAGCAGTGACCAGACTAACTATGGCTACACCTTC. This encodes CASSDQTNYGYTF.

The gene calls are TRBV7-8 and TRBJ2-1; D is possibly TRBD1 (5 bases). CDR1 and CDR2 from the germline V gene are SGHVS and FQNEAQ. There are 14 residues in the CDR3. The V end lost 1 base, the J end lost 10 bases, and 14 bases lay between the germline ends. The CDR3 nucleotides read TGTGCCAGCAGCTTAGGGGGCGCGCCCGGGGAGCAGTTCTTC. It encodes CASSLGGAPGEQFF.

The V gene is TRBV5-4, the J gene TRBJ2-5; TRBD1 is a possible D gene (5 bases). The CDR3 spans 14 residues. V was trimmed by 3 bases and J by 1 base, leaving 10 bases between them. Germline V gene lookup returns CDR1 SGHNT and CDR2 YYREEE (reference sequence). Here the CDR3 reads CASSSPRGQETQYF. Here the CDR3 DNA reads TGTGCCAGCAGCTCCCCTAGGGGCCAAGAGACCCAGTACTTC.

As regards this clone: This CDR3 is also generated by other DNA sequences in the sample. CDR3 sequence reads: CASSVGLDYEQYF. In DNA form, the CDR3 reads TGTGCCAGCAGCGTGGGGTTAGACTACGAGCAGTACTTC. The chain carries TRBV9 and TRBJ2-7; D is unclear. CDR3 length: 13 residues. Germline V CDR1 and CDR2: SGDLS, YYNGEE. V lost 2 bases to trimming and J lost 3 bases, with 9 bases between them.

This sequence joins TRBV28 and TRBJ2-7, with D possibly TRBD2 on 6 matching bases. The germline V gene encodes CDR1 MDHEN and CDR2 SYDVKM. CDR3 length: 12 amino acids. Between the trimmed V and J ends, which lost 6 bases and 7 bases, there was a span of 13 bases. The DNA for the CDR3 is TGTGCCAGCAGGGGACTGGGACTGGAGCAGTACTTC. Translated: CASRGLGLEQYF.

The chain carries TRBV28 and TRBJ2-2; 16 nucleotides match TRBD2. The CDR3 runs to 21 residues. CDR1 MDHEN and CDR2 SYDVKM come from the germline V gene. Trimming took 8 bases from V and 4 from J; bases not matched to a gene: 19. Written as DNA, the CDR3 is TGTGCCAGCGTCAACAGGAAACCGGGACTAGCGGGAGGGTCGGTCACCGGGGAGCTGTTTTTT. It is translated as CASVNRKPGLAGGSVTGELFF.

The rearrangement joins TRBV6-5 to TRBJ1-2, with no clear D. V gave up 0 bases and J gave up 6 bases, with 14 bases separating them. This CDR3 region has 15 residues. The germline gives CDR1 MNHEY, CDR2 SVGAGI. CDR3 sequence reads: CASSYSGKGGDGYTF. Written as DNA, the CDR3 is TGTGCCAGCAGTTACTCGGGGAAGGGTGGTGATGGCTACACCTTC.

The V and J genes are TRBV5-4 and TRBJ1-1, with D tentatively TRBD1 (5 bases). V lost 3 bases, J lost 11 bases, and 14 bases lay in between. The CDR3 covers 12 residues. Germline values: CDR1 SGHNT, CDR2 YYREEE (reference sequence). The CDR3 loop reads CASSSSGTGAFF. The CDR3 DNA reads TGTGCCAGCAGCTCTTCCGGGACCGGCGCTTTCTTT.

The chain couples TRBV2 to TRBJ1-1; 7 bases align to TRBD1. The CDR3 has 14 residues. J was trimmed by 1 base and V by 4 bases; bases with no gene match: 3. Germline loops: CDR1 SNHLY, CDR2 FYNNEI. The CDR3 DNA is TGTGCCAGCAGTGTCAGGACAGGGAACACTGAAGCTTTCTTT. Translating gives CASSVRTGNTEAFF.

This clone was observed once. The CDR3 DNA follows: TGCGCCAGCAGCTTGGAGATGGGCTCCGAGCAGTTCTTC. This codes for CASSLEMGSEQFF. The rearrangement joins TRBV5-1 to TRBJ2-1; no firm D call. The CDR3 is 13 amino acids. The V end was cut by 0 bases, the J end by 10 bases, with 11 bases between. The V gene's germline CDR1 is SGHRS and CDR2 YFSETQ.

The chain uses TRBV7-9 and TRBJ2-3; 7 bases match TRBD1. The CDR3 contains 14 residues. Germline lookup yields CDR1 SEHNR and CDR2 FQNEAQ (reference sequence). J gave up 3 bases and V 5 bases, and 5 bases lay outside the gene matches. The CDR3 coding sequence is TGTGCCAGCAGCGGGCGACAGGGAACAGATACGCAGTATTTT. This codes for CASSGRQGTDTQYF.